The source of this T cell receptor (beta chain) is a study of blood T cell repertoires in COVID-19. Study in general: From the United States, Italy and Spain came samples of acute and convalescent COVID-19. From T cells, B-cell-depleted T cells, or PBMCs came the material, which was cDNA or gDNA.

This CDR3 is 15 amino acids long. Looked up from germline, CDR1 is SGHTS and CDR2 is YDEGEE. The J segment lost 15 bases and the V segment lost 3 bases, leaving 12 bases of the junction unmatched. The protocol was immunoSEQ multiplex PCR, while the TCRdb copy is restricted to in-frame clones and leaves out a portion. The table lists hundreds of thousands of clones, approximately 82% of them singletons. This receptor was taken from a woman in her forties or fifties with acute or convalescent COVID-19. The chain couples TRBV5-8 to TRBJ1-6; 10 nucleotides align to TRBD1. Source material: peripheral blood. The CDR3 nucleotides are TGTGCCAGCAGCTCCTCCGGGACAGGGGCCCGGGTCCTCCACTTT. Amino acids: CASSSSGTGARVLHF.